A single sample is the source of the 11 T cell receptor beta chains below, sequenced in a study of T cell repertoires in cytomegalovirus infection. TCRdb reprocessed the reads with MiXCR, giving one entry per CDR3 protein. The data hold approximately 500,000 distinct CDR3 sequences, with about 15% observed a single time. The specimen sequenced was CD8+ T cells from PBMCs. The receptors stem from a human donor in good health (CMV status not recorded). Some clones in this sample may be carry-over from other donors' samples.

CDR3 residues: CASSQDKGTVSYEQYF. DNA of the CDR3: TGTGCCAGCAGCCAAGATAAGGGAACAGTTTCCTACGAGCAGTACTTC. The V call is TRBV3-1, the J call TRBJ2-7; no firm D call. The germline V gene has CDR1 LGHDT and CDR2 YNNKEL (reference sequence). The V end was cut by 0 bases, the J end by 1 base, with 13 bases between. The CDR3 covers 16 residues.

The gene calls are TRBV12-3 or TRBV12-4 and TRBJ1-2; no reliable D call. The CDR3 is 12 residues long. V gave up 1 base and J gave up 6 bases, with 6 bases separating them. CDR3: CASSLVEDGYTF. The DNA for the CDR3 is TGTGCCAGCAGTTTAGTTGAAGATGGCTACACCTTC.

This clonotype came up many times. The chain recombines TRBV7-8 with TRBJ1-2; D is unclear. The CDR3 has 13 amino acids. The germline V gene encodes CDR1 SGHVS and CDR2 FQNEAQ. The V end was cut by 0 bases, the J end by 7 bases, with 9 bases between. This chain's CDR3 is CASSLAPGIGYTF. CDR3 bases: TGTGCCAGCAGCTTAGCGCCGGGAATTGGCTACACCTTC. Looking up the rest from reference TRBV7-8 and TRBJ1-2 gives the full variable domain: GAGVSQSPRYKVAKRGQDVALRCDPISGHVSLFWYQQALGQGPEFLTYFQNEAQLDKSGLPSDRFFAERPEGSVSTLKIQRTQQEDSAVYLCASSLAPGIGYTFGSGTRLTVV.

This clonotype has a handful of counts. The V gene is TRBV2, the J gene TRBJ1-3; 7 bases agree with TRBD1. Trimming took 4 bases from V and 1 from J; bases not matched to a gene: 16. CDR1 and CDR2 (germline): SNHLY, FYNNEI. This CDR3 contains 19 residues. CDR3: CASSGRGQSTRVSGNTIYF. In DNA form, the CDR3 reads TGTGCCAGCAGTGGACGGGGACAGTCTACGAGGGTGTCTGGAAACACCATATATTTT.

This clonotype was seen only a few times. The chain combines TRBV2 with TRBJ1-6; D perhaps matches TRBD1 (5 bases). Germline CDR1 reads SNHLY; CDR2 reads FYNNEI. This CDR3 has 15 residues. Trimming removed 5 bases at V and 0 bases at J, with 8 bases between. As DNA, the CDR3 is TGTGCCAGCAGTTTCGACAGCTCCTATAATTCACCCCTCCACTTT. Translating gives CASSFDSSYNSPLHF.

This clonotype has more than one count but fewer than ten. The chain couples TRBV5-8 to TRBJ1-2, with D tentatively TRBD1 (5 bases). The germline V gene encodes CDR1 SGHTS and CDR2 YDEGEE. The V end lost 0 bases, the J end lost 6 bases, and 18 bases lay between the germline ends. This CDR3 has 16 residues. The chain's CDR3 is CASSLDEGPGSDGYTF. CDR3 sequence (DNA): TGTGCCAGCAGCTTGGACGAAGGCCCAGGGTCGGATGGCTACACCTTC.

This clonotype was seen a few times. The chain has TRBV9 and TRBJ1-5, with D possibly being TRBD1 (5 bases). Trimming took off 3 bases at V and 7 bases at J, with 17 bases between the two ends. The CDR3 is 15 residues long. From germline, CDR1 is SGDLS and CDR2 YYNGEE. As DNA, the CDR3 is TGTGCCAGCAGCGCTAGACAGAGTCAAGACCAGCCCCAGCATTTT. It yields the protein CASSARQSQDQPQHF.

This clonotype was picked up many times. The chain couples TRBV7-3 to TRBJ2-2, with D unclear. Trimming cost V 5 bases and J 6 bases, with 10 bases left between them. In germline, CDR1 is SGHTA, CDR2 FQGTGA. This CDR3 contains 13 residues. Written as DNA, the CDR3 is TGTGCCAGCAGCCCTGAAGGGCCCGGGGAGCTGTTTTTT. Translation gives CASSPEGPGELFF. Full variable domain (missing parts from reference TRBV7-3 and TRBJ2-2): GAGVSQTPSNKVTEKGKYVELRCDPISGHTALYWYRQSLGQGPEFLIYFQGTGAADDSGLPNDRFFAVRPEGSVSTLKIQRTERGDSAVYLCASSPEGPGELFFGEGSRLTVL.

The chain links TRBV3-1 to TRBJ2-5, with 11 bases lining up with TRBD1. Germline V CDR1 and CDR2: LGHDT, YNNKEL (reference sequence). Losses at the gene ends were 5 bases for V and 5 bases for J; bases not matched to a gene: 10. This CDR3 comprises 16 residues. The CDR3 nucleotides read TGTGCCAGCAGCACGGGACAGGGGGGGGATTTGGAGACCCAGTACTTC. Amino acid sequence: CASSTGQGGDLETQYF.

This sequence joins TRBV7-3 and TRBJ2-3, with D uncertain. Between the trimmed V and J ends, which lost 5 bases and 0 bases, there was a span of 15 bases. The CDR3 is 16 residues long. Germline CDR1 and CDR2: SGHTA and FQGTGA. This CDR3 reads CASSPRPLTSTDTQYF. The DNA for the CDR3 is TGTGCCAGCAGCCCGAGGCCCTTGACTAGCACAGATACGCAGTATTTT.

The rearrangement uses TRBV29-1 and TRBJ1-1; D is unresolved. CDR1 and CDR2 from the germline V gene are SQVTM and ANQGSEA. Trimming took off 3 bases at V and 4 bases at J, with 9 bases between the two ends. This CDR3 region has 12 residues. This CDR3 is CSVEKGSTEAFF. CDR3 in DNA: TGCAGCGTTGAGAAAGGGAGCACTGAAGCTTTCTTT.